One and the same sample provided the 10 T cell receptor beta chains below, sequenced in a study of blood T cell repertoires in COVID-19. Some clones are missing from TCRdb's copy, which holds only in-frame ones; the method was immunoSEQ multiplex PCR. The sample consists of 300,000 to 400,000 clones, 80% to 90% of them appearing once. Sequencing was carried out using PBMCs or T cells enriched from blood (not recorded which). The receptor source for this set is a man aged 18 to 35 who had recovered from COVID-19.

This chain joins TRBV7-6 and TRBJ2-2; 14 bases agree with TRBD2. The J segment lost 6 bases and the V segment lost 5 bases, leaving 5 bases of the junction unmatched. The CDR3 covers 16 residues. From germline, CDR1 is SGHVS and CDR2 FNYEAQ. Here the CDR3 DNA reads TGTGCCAGCAGCCCCCGACTAGCGGGAGGGGCCGGGGAGCTGTTTTTT. Protein product: CASSPRLAGGAGELFF.

The chain uses TRBV28 and TRBJ1-4; maybe TRBD1 (5 bases). This CDR3 spans 14 amino acids. Germline V lookup: CDR1 MDHEN, CDR2 SYDVKM. The germline V and J ends were trimmed by 3 bases and 2 bases, with 7 bases remaining between them. The CDR3 sequence is CASSLGGTNEKLFF. Written as DNA, the CDR3 is TGTGCCAGCAGTTTGGGGGGGACTAATGAAAAACTGTTTTTT.

This chain connects TRBV19 to TRBJ2-7, with D perhaps matching TRBD2 (6 bases). The V end lost 8 bases, the J end lost 0 bases, and 14 bases lay between the germline ends. The V gene's germline CDR1 is LNHDA and CDR2 SQIVND (reference sequence). This CDR3 spans 14 amino acids. The CDR3 DNA follows: TGTGCCAGTTCCGTTGGGGGGAGCTCCTACGAGCAGTACTTC. This sequence encodes CASSVGGSSYEQYF.

The chain combines TRBV24-1 with TRBJ1-2; 10 nucleotides agree with TRBD1. Germline V gene lookup returns CDR1 KGHDR and CDR2 SFDVKD. V was pared by 8 bases and J by 3 bases, with 32 bases of the junction left unmatched. The CDR3 sequence is 23 residues long. The CDR3 DNA sequence: TGTGCCACCACAGAGACCTTAGGGGCCGTAGGCGGGACAGGGGCCTCCCCCTACTATGGCTACACCTTC. Amino acid sequence: CATTETLGAVGGTGASPYYGYTF.

The chain has TRBV28 and TRBJ1-2; possible D gene TRBD1, 5 bases. This CDR3 region has 15 residues. V was pared by 6 bases and J by 3 bases, with 17 bases between. The germline CDR1 and CDR2 sequences are MDHEN and SYDVKM. CDR3 region: CASRRGLGVDYGYTF. CDR3 coding DNA: TGTGCCAGCAGACGGGGGTTGGGGGTAGACTATGGCTACACCTTC.

The chain is built from TRBV7-8 and TRBJ2-3, with 9 nucleotides matching TRBD2. Germline trimming cut 5 bases from V and 3 bases from J; bases unmatched to any gene: 9. CDR1 SGHVS and CDR2 FQNEAQ come from the germline V gene. This CDR3 has 16 residues. The CDR3: CASSPIAGVGTDTQYF. The CDR3 DNA sequence: TGTGCCAGCAGCCCAATAGCGGGAGTGGGGACAGATACGCAGTATTTT. The full variable domain, completed using reference TRBV7-8 and TRBJ2-3, is GAGVSQSPRYKVAKRGQDVALRCDPISGHVSLFWYQQALGQGPEFLTYFQNEAQLDKSGLPSDRFFAERPEGSVSTLKIQRTQQEDSAVYLCASSPIAGVGTDTQYFGPGTRLTVL.

The gene calls are TRBV30 and TRBJ1-5; possible D gene TRBD1, 5 bases. This CDR3 contains 14 residues. Per the germline V gene, CDR1 is GTSNPN and CDR2 is SVGIG (reference sequence). V was clipped by 3 bases and J by 0 bases, with 9 bases between them. The DNA for the CDR3 is TGTGCCTGGAGCGGGGGTTATAGCAATCAGCCCCAGCATTTT. Protein sequence: CAWSGGYSNQPQHF.

This clone appeared a single time. V usage is TRBV11-1 and J usage is TRBJ2-7, with 8 bases matching TRBD2. Germline V gene data show CDR1 as SGHAT and CDR2 as FQDESV (reference sequence). The trim removed 5 bases at V and 3 bases at J, leaving 3 bases unmatched. The CDR3 is 13 amino acids. CDR3: CASSHGTSYEQYF. The CDR3 DNA sequence: TGTGCCAGCAGCCATGGGACTAGCTACGAGCAGTACTTC.

V usage is TRBV9 and J usage is TRBJ2-5; 10 bases are shared with TRBD2. CDR3 size: 15 residues. Trimming removed 1 base from V and 5 bases from J; junction bases left unmatched: 5. Germline CDR1 and CDR2: SGDLS and YYNGEE. CDR3 amino acids: CASSVSSGRRETQYF. The CDR3 region has the DNA TGTGCCAGCAGCGTATCTAGCGGGAGAAGGGAGACCCAGTACTTC.

V is TRBV4-1 and J is TRBJ1-1, with D hard to call. Trimming stripped 0 bases from V and 1 base from J, with 6 bases between. Germline lookup yields CDR1 MGHRA and CDR2 YSYEKL. CDR3 length: 14 residues. The chain's CDR3 is CASSQDRGNTEAFF. CDR3 nucleotide sequence: TGCGCCAGCAGCCAAGATCGGGGGAACACTGAAGCTTTCTTT.